This T cell receptor (beta chain) came from a study of blood T cell repertoires in COVID-19. Study at large: Researchers got acute and convalescent COVID-19 samples from the United States, Italy and Spain. T cells, B-cell-depleted T cells, or PBMCs provided the cDNA or gDNA that served as material.

Trimming shortened V by 2 bases and J by 4 bases, and 14 bases separated the two germline ends. Germline lookup yields CDR1 LNHNV and CDR2 YYDKDF (reference sequence). The CDR3 totals 16 residues. In the study's own analysis: The authors estimated nucleated cell counts from reference gene primer amplification. The protocol was immunoSEQ multiplex PCR, while the TCRdb copy is restricted to in-frame clones and leaves out a portion. From that table come the V and J calls and clone size; the DNA was used to work out D and trimming. The profile shows tens of thousands of clones, about 85% of them singletons.

The V gene is TRBV15, the J gene TRBJ1-4; D is unclear. Sample: peripheral blood. This TCR was recovered from a woman aged 45-60 years with active or convalescent COVID-19. The CDR3, as DNA: TGTGCCACCAGCAGATCCCGGGGAGGTGGTAATGAAAAACTGTTTTTT. Amino acids: CATSRSRGGGNEKLFF.